The rows below give T cell receptor beta chains drawn from one sample of a study of T cell repertoires in cytomegalovirus infection. TCRdb fed the reads into MiXCR, producing one record per CDR3 protein. The sample includes some 200,000 distinct CDR3 sequences, roughly 20% of them seen just once. Sequencing input: PBMCs. The receptors derive from a human donor in good health (CMV status not recorded). Some clones in this sample may be carry-over from other donors' samples. Each CDR3 is given with its conserved first and last residue. Each record gives: J gene, D gene, clone size, V gene, CDR3 protein, CDR3 DNA. A D gene is named only where the DNA matches it firmly. Expanded clones are given a class, and other clones once, few, many or no size at all.

j_call: TRBJ2-3
d_call: TRBD2
clone_size: .
v_call: TRBV19
cdr3_aa: CASRPLLAGVSYTQYF
cdr3_nt: TGTGCCAGTAGGCCGTTACTAGCGGGAGTCTCATATACGCAGTATTTT

j_call: TRBJ2-7
d_call: TRBD2
clone_size: .
v_call: TRBV25-1
cdr3_aa: CASSGDRGRTSAHLVGGYEQYF
cdr3_nt: TGTGCCAGCAGTGGGGACCGGGGACGGACTAGCGCGCACCTTGTTGGGGGCTACGAGCAGTACTTC

j_call: TRBJ1-4
d_call: TRBD1
clone_size: few
v_call: TRBV7-2
cdr3_aa: CASSLRGRGEKLFF
cdr3_nt: TGTGCCAGCAGCCTCAGGGGGCGCGGGGAAAAACTGTTTTTT

j_call: TRBJ2-7
d_call: .
clone_size: .
v_call: TRBV7-3
cdr3_aa: CASREAGLRGEQYF
cdr3_nt: TGTGCCAGCAGGGAGGCGGGACTCAGAGGCGAGCAGTACTTC

j_call: TRBJ2-3
d_call: .
clone_size: many
v_call: TRBV11-3
cdr3_aa: CASSSGADTQYF
cdr3_nt: TGTGCCAGCAGCTCCGGGGCGGATACGCAGTATTTT

j_call: TRBJ2-3
d_call: TRBD2
clone_size: few
v_call: TRBV5-6
cdr3_aa: CASSPGTSGVPRTDTQYF
cdr3_nt: TGTGCCAGCAGCCCCGGGACTAGCGGGGTACCGCGGACAGATACGCAGTATTTT

j_call: TRBJ1-2
d_call: .
clone_size: .
v_call: TRBV20-1
cdr3_aa: CSARDRQAYGYTF
cdr3_nt: TGCAGTGCTAGAGATCGACAGGCTTATGGCTACACCTTC

j_call: TRBJ1-5
d_call: .
clone_size: few
v_call: TRBV24-1
cdr3_aa: CATSDRYGQKNQPQHF
cdr3_nt: TGTGCCACCAGTGACCGCTATGGACAGAAGAATCAGCCCCAGCATTTT

j_call: TRBJ1-2
d_call: TRBD1
clone_size: .
v_call: TRBV4-1
cdr3_aa: CASSPGTGLNRWGYTF
cdr3_nt: TGCGCCAGCAGCCCAGGGACAGGGCTGAATAGGTGGGGGTACACCTTC

j_call: TRBJ2-5
d_call: TRBD1
clone_size: many
v_call: TRBV7-9
cdr3_aa: CASSVRTGGEETQYF
cdr3_nt: TGTGCCAGCAGCGTCCGGACAGGGGGAGAAGAGACCCAGTACTTC

j_call: TRBJ2-5
d_call: TRBD1
clone_size: few
v_call: TRBV28
cdr3_aa: CASSLLQGGQETQYF
cdr3_nt: TGTGCCAGCAGTTTATTACAGGGGGGTCAAGAGACCCAGTACTTC

j_call: TRBJ2-3
d_call: TRBD1
clone_size: .
v_call: TRBV7-2
cdr3_aa: CASSSIRRGNTQYF
cdr3_nt: TGTGCCAGCAGCTCTATCCGCAGGGGGAATACGCAGTATTTT

j_call: TRBJ1-3
d_call: .
clone_size: many
v_call: TRBV7-2
cdr3_aa: CASSLVRAGNTIYF
cdr3_nt: TGTGCCAGCAGCTTAGTCAGGGCTGGAAACACCATATATTTT

j_call: TRBJ2-6
d_call: .
clone_size: .
v_call: TRBV7-9
cdr3_aa: CASSLARTLDGANVLTF
cdr3_nt: TGTGCCAGCAGCTTAGCGCGGACCCTGGACGGGGCCAACGTCCTGACTTTC

j_call: TRBJ1-1
d_call: TRBD1
clone_size: .
v_call: TRBV5-5
cdr3_aa: CASSLSGTGLTEAFF
cdr3_nt: TGTGCCAGCAGCTTATCCGGGACAGGGCTTACTGAAGCTTTCTTT

j_call: TRBJ2-7
d_call: .
clone_size: many
v_call: TRBV7-6
cdr3_aa: CASSLSPGEQYF
cdr3_nt: TGTGCCAGCAGCTTGTCCCCCGGCGAGCAGTACTTC

j_call: TRBJ2-1
d_call: .
clone_size: many
v_call: TRBV27
cdr3_aa: CASRGLAPYNEQFF
cdr3_nt: TGTGCCAGCAGGGGCCTAGCGCCTTACAATGAGCAGTTCTTC

j_call: TRBJ2-5
d_call: .
clone_size: few
v_call: TRBV14
cdr3_aa: CASSQPQTSRAETQYF
cdr3_nt: TGTGCCAGCAGCCAACCACAAACATCGCGGGCAGAGACCCAGTACTTC

j_call: TRBJ2-7
d_call: .
clone_size: .
v_call: TRBV30
cdr3_aa: CAWSLGGATYEQYF
cdr3_nt: TGTGCCTGGAGCCTGGGGGGGGCCACCTACGAGCAGTACTTC

j_call: TRBJ2-2
d_call: TRBD2
clone_size: .
v_call: TRBV11-2
cdr3_aa: CASSLDLREGDTGELFF
cdr3_nt: TGTGCCAGCAGCTTAGATTTGCGGGAGGGCGACACCGGGGAGCTGTTTTTT

j_call: TRBJ2-7
d_call: .
clone_size: .
v_call: TRBV19
cdr3_aa: CASSVRDLFSYEQYF
cdr3_nt: TGTGCCAGTAGTGTCCGGGACCTATTCTCCTACGAGCAGTACTTC

j_call: TRBJ1-1
d_call: .
clone_size: .
v_call: TRBV20-1
cdr3_aa: CSASGQNTEAFF
cdr3_nt: TGCAGTGCTAGCGGACAGAACACTGAAGCTTTCTTT

j_call: TRBJ1-5
d_call: .
clone_size: many
v_call: TRBV12-3/TRBV12-4
cdr3_aa: CASSFTRDQPQHF
cdr3_nt: TGTGCCAGCAGTTTTACACGGGATCAGCCCCAGCATTTT

j_call: TRBJ1-5
d_call: .
clone_size: few
v_call: TRBV4-2
cdr3_aa: CASSQDGRRAQHF
cdr3_nt: TGTGCCAGCAGCCAAGACGGCCGCAGGGCCCAGCATTTT

j_call: TRBJ2-7
d_call: .
clone_size: many
v_call: TRBV7-2
cdr3_aa: CASSRRQGLYEQYF
cdr3_nt: TGTGCCAGCAGCCGGCGCCAGGGGTTGTACGAGCAGTACTTC

j_call: TRBJ2-3
d_call: TRBD2
clone_size: .
v_call: TRBV5-6
cdr3_aa: CASSLFQGTRDTQYF
cdr3_nt: TGTGCCAGCAGCTTGTTTCAGGGGACTAGAGATACGCAGTATTTT

j_call: TRBJ2-3
d_call: TRBD1
clone_size: .
v_call: TRBV11-2
cdr3_aa: CASSRLSTGALVDTQYF
cdr3_nt: TGTGCCAGCAGCCGCCTTTCTACAGGGGCCCTTGTGGATACGCAGTATTTT

j_call: TRBJ2-3
d_call: TRBD2
clone_size: few
v_call: TRBV29-1
cdr3_aa: CSGREGTDTQYF
cdr3_nt: TGCAGCGGACGGGAGGGCACAGATACGCAGTATTTT

j_call: TRBJ2-5
d_call: TRBD1
clone_size: .
v_call: TRBV6-1
cdr3_aa: CASGTGGGETQYF
cdr3_nt: TGTGCCAGCGGAACAGGGGGCGGAGAGACCCAGTACTTC

j_call: TRBJ2-4
d_call: TRBD2
clone_size: .
v_call: TRBV28
cdr3_aa: CASSFGLAGVRENIQYF
cdr3_nt: TGTGCCAGCAGTTTTGGTCTAGCGGGAGTTCGGGAAAACATTCAGTACTTC

j_call: TRBJ2-1
d_call: .
clone_size: few
v_call: TRBV2
cdr3_aa: CASSEGGTEQFF
cdr3_nt: TGTGCCAGCAGTGAAGGGGGGACAGAGCAGTTCTTC